This TCR beta chain was recorded in a study of blood T cell repertoires in COVID-19. The germline CDR1 and CDR2 sequences are SGHVS and FQNEAQ. The V end was cut by 2 bases, the J end by 0 bases, with 14 bases between. CDR3 length: 16 residues. Only in-frame clones appear in the TCRdb table, and some are missing; sequencing was by immunoSEQ multiplex PCR. The repertoire holds some 270,000 clones, with 70% to 90% as singletons. Sequenced: peripheral blood. The clonotype was recovered from a human donor with COVID-19, enrolled during active disease. The donor label of this sample is uncertain. This chain uses TRBV7-8 with TRBJ2-7; no reliable D call. This CDR3 is CASSLSPHSSSYEQYF. Here the CDR3 DNA reads TGTGCCAGCAGCTTATCTCCCCATTCTAGCTCCTACGAGCAGTACTTC.